This T cell receptor (beta chain) was observed in a study of cytomegalovirus exposure and HLA in healthy donors. Study as a whole: The Caucasian-associated ancestry cluster held around 76% of over 350 genotyped donors. Findings and limits, study-wide: Most likely, a cluster of highly shared sequence variants arose as a sequencing artifact.

Of note for this clone: The antigen is undetermined.

Per germline, CDR1 LNHDA and CDR2 SQIVND (reference sequence). The V and J ends lost 7 bases and 5 bases, in that order; junction bases with no gene match: 6. The CDR3 is 14 residues long. The PCR employed 60 Vbeta primers together with 13 Jbeta primers. Profiling relied on immunoSEQ multiplex PCR, and the TCRdb table lists in-frame clones only, not all of them. The table has about 190,000 clones, roughly 74% seen once. This receptor was taken from a woman in her thirties in good health and CMV-seronegative. Sequenced: PBMCs. The chain is built from TRBV19 and TRBJ1-4; 8 bases map to TRBD1. The CDR3 DNA sequence: TGTGCCAGTAAGCGGACAGGGAGGAATGAAAAACTGTTTTTT. Its translation is CASKRTGRNEKLFF.